What follows are 22 T cell receptor beta chains derived from one specimen sequenced in a study of memory CD4+ T cells and cytomegalovirus serostatus. The table came from immunoSEQ multiplex PCR; TCRdb's copy has only in-frame clones and leaves some out. The table shows around 60,000 clones, with 82% occurring only once. The sort gate was single viable CD3+CD4+CD8-CD45RO+ cells for memory CD4+ T cells. Source material: memory CD4+ T cells from blood. Receptors originate from an adult in good health and CMV-seronegative.

The chain uses TRBV10-3 and TRBJ1-2, with D possibly being TRBD1 (6 bases). CDR3 size: 14 residues. Trimming cost V 4 bases and J 8 bases, with 17 bases left between them. Germline loops: CDR1 ENHRY, CDR2 SYGVKD. This chain's CDR3 is CAISVRMDSSGYTF. DNA of the CDR3: TGTGCCATCAGTGTTCGGATGGACAGCTCCGGCTACACCTTC.

The V call is TRBV5-1, the J call TRBJ2-2; D is perhaps TRBD1 (6 bases). The V end lost 2 bases, the J end lost 0 bases, and 14 bases lay between the germline ends. Germline V gene sequence: CDR1 SGHRS, CDR2 YFSETQ. This CDR3 spans 17 amino acids. CDR3 sequence reads: CASSFADSLANTGELFF. The DNA of the CDR3 is TGCGCCAGCAGCTTTGCGGACAGCTTAGCGAACACCGGGGAGCTGTTTTTT.

This chain links TRBV5-1 with TRBJ1-2, with D unresolved. In germline, CDR1 is SGHRS, CDR2 YFSETQ. The CDR3 runs 14 residues. Trimming removed 2 bases from V and 2 bases from J, with 10 bases in between. CDR3 in DNA: TGCGCCAGCAGCTTCTCGGACGGAAACTATGGCTACACCTTC. Residues: CASSFSDGNYGYTF.

The rearrangement joins TRBV18 to TRBJ1-5; 7 bases are shared with TRBD1. The V gene's germline CDR1 is KGHSH and CDR2 LQKENI. The V gene end was trimmed by 4 bases and the J gene end by 2 bases; junction bases not matched to a gene: 8. CDR3 length: 16 residues. CDR3 sequence: CASSLTDRDGNQPQHF. CDR3 coding DNA: TGTGCCAGCTCACTCACTGACAGGGACGGCAATCAGCCCCAGCATTTT.

The rearrangement joins TRBV5-6 to TRBJ2-7; D is uncertain. The CDR3 totals 14 residues. Trimming took off 1 base at V and 3 bases at J, with 11 bases between the two ends. The germline V gene has CDR1 SGHDT and CDR2 YYEEEE. This chain's CDR3 is CASSLWGGVYEQYF. DNA of the CDR3: TGTGCCAGCAGCTTGTGGGGTGGGGTCTACGAGCAGTACTTC.

The rearrangement links TRBV14 to TRBJ2-7, with D possibly TRBD2 on 5 matching bases. The ends were cut back, 7 bases at V and 4 bases at J, with 17 bases in the middle. Germline V gene lookup returns CDR1 SGHDN and CDR2 FVKESK. The CDR3 consists of 14 residues. CDR3 DNA: TGTGCCAGCAACAGCTTCGGGGATGGGTACGAGCAGTACTTC. Translated: CASNSFGDGYEQYF.

The chain employs TRBV10-3 and TRBJ2-1; 7 nucleotides align to TRBD2. This CDR3 is 16 amino acids long. Germline CDR1 is ENHRY and CDR2 is SYGVKD. The trim removed 3 bases at V and 6 bases at J, leaving 11 bases unmatched. The CDR3 DNA reads as TGTGCCATCAGTGACGCGGTAGCGGGCTCGAGCAATGAGCAGTTCTTC. Translation: CAISDAVAGSSNEQFF.

V gene TRBV6-1 combines with J gene TRBJ2-7; a possible D gene is TRBD2 (7 bases). V was pared by 1 base and J by 5 bases, with 15 bases between. The CDR3 contains 15 residues. Germline V gene sequence: CDR1 MNHNS, CDR2 SASEGT. CDR3 residues: CASSEVRGGSDEQYF. CDR3 bases: TGTGCCAGCAGTGAAGTTAGGGGGGGGAGCGACGAGCAGTACTTC.

This rearrangement joins TRBV6-1 to TRBJ1-1, with 7 positions matching TRBD1. J was trimmed by 4 bases and V by 7 bases; bases with no gene match: 9. The CDR3 extends over 14 amino acids. The germline CDR1 and CDR2 sequences are MNHNS and SASEGT. The DNA of the CDR3 is TGTGCCAGCAAGAGGGGGCAGGAGAGCACTGAAGCTTTCTTT. As protein: CASKRGQESTEAFF.

V is TRBV6-6 and J is TRBJ1-5, with D perhaps matching TRBD1 (6 bases). Germline values: CDR1 MNHNY, CDR2 SVGAGI (reference sequence). There are 13 residues in the CDR3. V was clipped by 5 bases and J by 6 bases, with 11 bases between them. The CDR3 reads CASSTGSSQPQHF. As DNA, the CDR3 is TGTGCCAGCAGTACAGGGTCCAGTCAGCCCCAGCATTTT.

The chain is built from TRBV5-4 and TRBJ1-5; no clear D gene. Trimming stripped 4 bases from V and 8 bases from J, with 13 bases between. The CDR3 sequence is 13 residues long. CDR1 and CDR2 from the germline V gene are SGHNT and YYREEE (reference sequence). In DNA form, the CDR3 reads TGTGCCAGCAGCCAAGATCGGGTCAAGCCCCAGCATTTT. Its protein is CASSQDRVKPQHF.

The CDR3 DNA follows: TGTGCCAGCCGTCTGACCACGAACACTGAAGCTTTCTTT. It codes for CASRLTTNTEAFF. This rearrangement joins TRBV7-3 to TRBJ1-1; D unclear. Deletions cut 8 bases from V and 1 base from J, with 11 bases between. CDR3 length: 13 residues. Germline CDR1 SGHTA, CDR2 FQGTGA. The full variable domain, rest sourced from reference TRBV7-3 and TRBJ1-1, is GAGVSQTPSNKVTEKGKYVELRCDPISGHTALYWYRQSLGQGPEFLIYFQGTGAADDSGLPNDRFFAVRPEGSVSTLKIQRTERGDSAVYLCASRLTTNTEAFFGQGTRLTVV.

The chain has TRBV30 and TRBJ2-1; D not certain. CDR1 and CDR2 (germline): GTSNPN, SVGIG (reference sequence). The CDR3 is made up of 13 amino acids. The V end was cut by 0 bases, the J end by 8 bases, with 11 bases between. CDR3 amino acids: CAWSVRRADEQFF. DNA for the CDR3: TGTGCCTGGAGTGTACGACGGGCGGATGAGCAGTTCTTC.

The count of this clone is one. The chain uses TRBV2 and TRBJ2-3; 9 bases are a match to TRBD2. Germline CDR1 reads SNHLY; CDR2 reads FYNNEI. The CDR3 runs to 16 residues. J gave up 2 bases and V 6 bases, and 9 bases lay outside the gene matches. CDR3 residues: CASSPSQRGATDTQYF. The CDR3 DNA follows: TGTGCCAGCAGCCCGTCCCAGCGGGGGGCCACAGATACGCAGTATTTT.

This clone was picked up a small number of times. The rearrangement uses TRBV4-1 and TRBJ1-2; D is unclear. CDR1 and CDR2 from the germline V gene are MGHRA and YSYEKL. The CDR3 loop spans 17 amino acids. Deletions cut 1 base from V and 5 bases from J, with 20 bases between. CDR3 sequence reads: CASSQVNFIGPTYGYTF. In DNA form, the CDR3 reads TGCGCCAGCAGCCAAGTTAACTTCATTGGACCGACGTATGGCTACACCTTC.

The chain uses TRBV6-1 and TRBJ2-3; maybe TRBD2 (5 bases). V lost 9 bases and J 6 bases, leaving 19 bases between the germline ends. The CDR3 consists of 14 residues. The germline CDR1 and CDR2 sequences are MNHNS and SASEGT. CDR3 residues: CASSSGVGSDTQYF. For the CDR3, the DNA is TGTGCCAGTTCATCTGGGGTAGGGAGTGATACGCAGTATTTT.

V and J are TRBV5-6 and TRBJ1-2; D may be TRBD1 (5 bases). CDR1 is SGHDT, CDR2 YYEEEE, per germline. The V end lost 4 bases, the J end lost 5 bases, and 18 bases lay between the germline ends. The CDR3 sequence is 15 residues long. CDR3 loop: CASSREGGDKYGYTF. CDR3 DNA sequence: TGTGCCAGCAGCAGAGAAGGAGGGGATAAGTATGGCTACACCTTC.

The chain combines TRBV28 with TRBJ1-1, with no clear D. V was pared by 7 bases and J by 0 bases, with 3 bases between. There are 11 residues in the CDR3. Per germline, CDR1 MDHEN and CDR2 SYDVKM. CDR3 bases: TGTGCCAGCACCTTGAACACTGAAGCTTTCTTT. Encoded protein: CASTLNTEAFF.

The chain has TRBV30 and TRBJ2-5, with TRBD2 as a possible D gene (7 bases). The CDR3 covers 14 residues. The germline V and J ends were trimmed by 0 bases and 5 bases, with 13 bases remaining between them. Germline loops: CDR1 GTSNPN, CDR2 SVGIG (reference sequence). CDR3 DNA: TGTGCCTGGAGTGTACGGGGGGCGCGGGAGACCCAGTACTTC. Amino acid sequence: CAWSVRGARETQYF.

The chain joins TRBV11-2 to TRBJ2-3; tentatively, D is TRBD1 or TRBD2 (6 bases each). Germline V CDR1 and CDR2: SGHAT, FQNNGV. V was pared by 1 base and J by 1 base, with 18 bases between. This CDR3 is 18 amino acids long. The CDR3: CASSLGRGRGYRTDTQYF. CDR3 nucleotides: TGTGCCAGCAGCTTAGGGAGGGGCAGGGGTTATCGCACAGATACGCAGTATTTT.

The chain recombines TRBV5-1 with TRBJ1-5, with unresolved D. This CDR3 region has 14 residues. V was cut by 0 bases and J by 6 bases, with 10 bases left in between. In germline, CDR1 is SGHRS, CDR2 YFSETQ. The CDR3 bases are TGCGCCAGCAGCTTGGGCGGTGCGGGTCAGCCCCAGCATTTT. This encodes CASSLGGAGQPQHF.

V is TRBV19 and J is TRBJ1-2; D is possibly TRBD1 (5 bases). Germline V gene data show CDR1 as LNHDA and CDR2 as SQIVND (reference sequence). CDR3 length: 17 residues. The V end lost 7 bases, the J end lost 4 bases, and 25 bases lay between the germline ends. The CDR3 sequence: CASIRGGAGKVGYGYTF. CDR3 coding DNA: TGTGCCAGTATCCGGGGAGGAGCAGGGAAAGTGGGCTATGGCTACACCTTC.